A single sample gave rise to the 8 T cell receptor beta chains below, sequenced in a study of cytomegalovirus exposure and HLA in healthy donors. This PCR relied on a set of 60 Vbeta primers and 13 Jbeta primers. Method: immunoSEQ multiplex PCR; TCRdb's copy keeps in-frame clones and lacks some. The sample gives about 95,000 clones, around 75% of which show up once; about 10% is in the top ten. Sequenced material: PBMCs. Source of these receptors: a man between 18 and 35 years old in good health and CMV-seropositive.

This rearrangement joins TRBV5-8 to TRBJ1-1; TRBD1 might be the D (6 bases). The CDR3 spans 15 residues. Germline V gives CDR1 SGHTS, CDR2 YDEGEE. V lost 7 bases and J lost 0, with 16 bases in between. For the CDR3, the DNA is TGTGCCAGCGCCTCGTGGGACATCTTGAACACTGAAGCTTTCTTT. Residues: CASASWDILNTEAFF.

The rearrangement uses TRBV5-1 and TRBJ1-2; D is possibly TRBD1 (6 bases). This CDR3 contains 14 residues. V was pared by 4 bases and J by 7 bases, with 17 bases between. Germline loops: CDR1 SGHRS, CDR2 YFSETQ. CDR3 nucleotides: TGCGCCAGCAGCGTCCGGGACATGACTCGTGGCTACACCTTC. The encoded protein is CASSVRDMTRGYTF.

The CDR3 sequence: CASSSRDSYGYTF. The CDR3 DNA reads as TGTGCCAGCAGTTCCAGGGACAGCTATGGCTACACCTTC. The chain recombines TRBV6-5 with TRBJ1-2; 7 bases are a match to TRBD1. The CDR3 loop spans 13 amino acids. The J segment lost 4 bases and the V segment lost 4 bases, leaving 3 bases of the junction unmatched. Germline lookup yields CDR1 MNHEY and CDR2 SVGAGI.

In the case of this clone: Other DNA sequences in this specimen translate into the identical CDR3. V gene TRBV27 combines with J gene TRBJ2-7, with TRBD1 as a possible D gene (5 bases). In germline, CDR1 is MNHEY, CDR2 SMNVEV (reference sequence). Trimming shortened V by 3 bases and J by 2 bases, and 8 bases separated the two germline ends. The CDR3 spans 13 residues. The CDR3 protein is CASSLQGPYEQYF. DNA of the CDR3: TGTGCCAGCAGTTTGCAGGGCCCCTACGAGCAGTACTTC.

The J gene is TRBJ1-2, the V gene TRBV12-2. TRBV12-2 is assigned pseudogene status. The CDR3 is 16 amino acids. For the CDR3, the DNA is TGTGCAAGTCGCTTACTCCGCGGGGAAGAATGTGGTGGCTACACCTTC. Protein sequence: CASRLLRGEECGGYTF.

The chain uses TRBV7-6 and TRBJ2-5; D is perhaps TRBD2 (7 bases). Germline CDR1 reads SGHVS; CDR2 reads FNYEAQ. V gave up 7 bases and J gave up 3 bases, with 18 bases separating them. The CDR3 is 15 residues long. The CDR3 region is CASTPTGGLEETQYF. CDR3 sequence (DNA): TGTGCCAGCACCCCTACCGGGGGGCTAGAAGAGACCCAGTACTTC.

The genes are TRBV19 and TRBJ2-5; no reliable D call. Deletions cut 5 bases from V and 2 bases from J, with 6 bases between. Germline CDR1 is LNHDA and CDR2 is SQIVND (reference sequence). The length of the CDR3 is 12 residues. In nucleotides, the CDR3 is TGTGCCAGTAGTGTTCAACAAGAGACCCAGTACTTC. This gives the protein CASSVQQETQYF.

The chain has TRBV28 and TRBJ2-1; D might be TRBD1 (5 bases). CDR1 is MDHEN, CDR2 SYDVKM, per germline. V gave up 3 bases and J gave up 4 bases, with 10 bases separating them. The CDR3 runs 14 residues. CDR3: CASSFRVSYNEQFF. DNA for the CDR3: TGTGCCAGCAGTTTCAGGGTATCATACAATGAGCAGTTCTTC. Using reference TRBV28 and TRBJ2-1 for the parts outside the CDR3, the full variable domain is DVKVTQSSRYLVKRTGEKVFLECVQDMDHENMFWYRQDPGLGLRLIYFSYDVKMKEKGDIPEGYSVSREKKERFSLILESASTNQTSMYLCASSFRVSYNEQFFGPGTRLTVL.